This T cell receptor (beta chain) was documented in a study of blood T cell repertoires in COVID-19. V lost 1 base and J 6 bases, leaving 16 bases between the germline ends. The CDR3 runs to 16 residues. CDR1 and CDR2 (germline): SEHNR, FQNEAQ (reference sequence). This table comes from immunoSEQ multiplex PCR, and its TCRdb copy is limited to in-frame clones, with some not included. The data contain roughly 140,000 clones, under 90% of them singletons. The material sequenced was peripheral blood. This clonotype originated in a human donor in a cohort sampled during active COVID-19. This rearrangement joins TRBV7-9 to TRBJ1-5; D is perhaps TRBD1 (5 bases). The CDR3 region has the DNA TGTGCCAGCAGCTTAGGGGTAGGAGGGGACGGTCAGCCCCAGCATTTT. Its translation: CASSLGVGGDGQPQHF.